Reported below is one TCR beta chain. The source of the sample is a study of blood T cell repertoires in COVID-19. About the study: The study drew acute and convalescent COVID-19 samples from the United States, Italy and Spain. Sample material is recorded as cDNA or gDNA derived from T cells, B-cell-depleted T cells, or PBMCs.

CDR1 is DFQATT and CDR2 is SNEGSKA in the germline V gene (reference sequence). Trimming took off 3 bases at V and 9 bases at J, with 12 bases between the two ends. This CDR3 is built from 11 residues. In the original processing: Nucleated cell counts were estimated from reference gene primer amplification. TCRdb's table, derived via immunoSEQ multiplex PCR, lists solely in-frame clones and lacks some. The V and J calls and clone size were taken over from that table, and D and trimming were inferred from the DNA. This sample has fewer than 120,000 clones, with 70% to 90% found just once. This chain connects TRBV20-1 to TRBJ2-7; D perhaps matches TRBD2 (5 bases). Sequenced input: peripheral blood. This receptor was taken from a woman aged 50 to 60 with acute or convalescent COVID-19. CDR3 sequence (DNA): TGCAGTGCTAGGGAGGACCCCGGGCAGTACTTC. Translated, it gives CSAREDPGQYF.